The clone carrying this T cell receptor (beta chain) was picked up a small number of times. Under the authors' procedure: Nucleated cell counts were estimated from reference gene primer amplification. Produced via immunoSEQ multiplex PCR; TCRdb's table is partial and in-frame only. Clonal size and the V and J genes are those of that table, whereas D and trimming came from the DNA. The table records under 350,000 clones, approximately 87% of them present only once. The data derive from a study of blood T cell repertoires in COVID-19. Across the whole study: Spain, Italy and the United States supplied samples that represented acute and convalescent COVID-19. From T cells, B-cell-depleted T cells, or PBMCs came the material, which was cDNA or gDNA.

Germline CDR1 is SGHVS and CDR2 is FNYEAQ. The V gene end was trimmed by 5 bases and the J gene end by 1 base; junction bases not matched to a gene: 10. The CDR3 has 16 residues. The chain links TRBV7-6 to TRBJ2-7; 8 bases map to TRBD1. This receptor was identified in a man aged 55 to 70 who had recovered from COVID-19. The material sequenced was peripheral blood. This CDR3 reads CASSAGNRGASYEQYF. The CDR3 DNA follows: TGTGCCAGCAGCGCAGGCAACAGGGGGGCATCCTACGAGCAGTACTTC.